Sequencing of this T cell receptor beta chain was carried out in a study of blood T cells in healthy people across ages. Study results and limitations: PBMCs left unsorted prevented a conclusive naive versus antigen-experienced comparison.

On this clonotype: No antigen is known for it.

A second about 6 to 12 cycle PCR used barcoded and J-beta primers. One entry per CDR3 protein, called by TCRdb with MiXCR from the 5' RACE reads. The table shows approximately 960,000 distinct CDR3 sequences, with about 28% occurring only once. The germline V gene encodes CDR1 SGHTA and CDR2 FQGTGA. V was clipped by 5 bases and J by 5 bases, with 19 bases between them. CDR3 length equals 15 residues. This sample was shared with a second study, whose subject was T cells of mothers and their children. That paper notes: The study recruited a few healthy Caucasian mothers and their six children as donors.

The sequenced sample consisted of blood. V is TRBV7-3 and J is TRBJ2-7, with D possibly called TRBD1 or TRBD2 (5 bases each). This TCR was recovered from a woman aged 35 to 49 in good health. Written as DNA, the CDR3 is TGTGCCAGCAGCCAAGCCGGGACCCACTACAACGAGCAGTACTTC. Protein: CASSQAGTHYNEQYF.